The 5 T cell receptor beta chains below were found in one sample sequenced in a study of cytomegalovirus exposure and HLA in healthy donors. 13 Jbeta primers and 60 Vbeta primers were used for the PCR. Generated by immunoSEQ multiplex PCR, the TCRdb table keeps only in-frame clones and is missing some. The sample carries around 110,000 clones, over 60% recorded once. The sequenced material came from PBMCs. The receptor source for this set is a woman in her 50s in good health and CMV-seropositive.

This clone occurred once. The genes are TRBV10-1 and TRBJ1-4; 10 nucleotides agree with TRBD1. J was trimmed by 0 bases and V by 2 bases; bases with no gene match: 12. CDR3 length: 20 amino acids. Germline assignment: CDR1 WNHNN and CDR2 SYGVQD (reference sequence). The CDR3 DNA follows: TGCGCCAGCAGTGAGGAGTGTGGGACAGGGGAGGGAGCAACTAATGAAAAACTGTTTTTT. Translation gives CASSEECGTGEGATNEKLFF.

This clone appeared a few times. Other nucleotide sequences in the sample specify the same CDR3. The chain joins TRBV28 to TRBJ1-5; maybe TRBD1 (5 bases). This CDR3 spans 12 amino acids. CDR1 is MDHEN, CDR2 SYDVKM, per germline. Trimming cost V 2 bases and J 7 bases, with 6 bases left between them. The CDR3 is CASSLRGQPQHF. CDR3 DNA: TGTGCCAGCAGTTTAAGGGGACAGCCCCAGCATTTT. The whole variable domain, filled in from reference TRBV28 and TRBJ1-5, reads DVKVTQSSRYLVKRTGEKVFLECVQDMDHENMFWYRQDPGLGLRLIYFSYDVKMKEKGDIPEGYSVSREKKERFSLILESASTNQTSMYLCASSLRGQPQHFGDGTRLSIL.

The J gene is TRBJ1-1, the V gene TRBV5-1; TRBD1 might be the D (5 bases). CDR1 and CDR2 (germline): SGHRS, YFSETQ. The CDR3 length is 18 residues. Between the trimmed V and J ends, which lost 4 bases and 4 bases, there was a span of 26 bases. This CDR3 reads CASSPSGGTAGWSTEAFF. In nucleotides, the CDR3 is TGCGCCAGCAGCCCCTCGGGGGGGACGGCAGGTTGGTCCACTGAAGCTTTCTTT.

The chain is built from TRBV6-4 and TRBJ2-3; 10 nucleotides line up with TRBD2. J gave up 2 bases and V 2 bases, and 1 base lay outside the gene matches. Per germline, CDR1 MRHNA and CDR2 SNTAGT. The CDR3 is 15 amino acids. CDR3 region: CASSDSGGATDTQYF. CDR3 in DNA: TGTGCCAGCAGTGACAGCGGGGGGGCCACAGATACGCAGTATTTT.

This chain joins TRBV29-1 and TRBJ1-2; maybe TRBD1 (6 bases). Trimming stripped 3 bases from V and 8 bases from J, with 10 bases between. There are 11 residues in the CDR3. Germline V gene lookup returns CDR1 SQVTM and CDR2 ANQGSEA. This CDR3 is CSVDRGYGYTF. The CDR3 DNA reads as TGCAGCGTTGACAGGGGCTACGGCTACACCTTC.